This TCR beta chain was sequenced for a study of graft-versus-host responses after intestinal transplantation. Study details: Grafts were multivisceral, liver-intestinal, or isolated intestinal. Among the recipients, all got anti-thymocyte globulin induction and then tacrolimus and steroids for around 3 years. Study findings and constraints: Among circulating GvH clones, peak levels were associated with early post-transplant declines in HvG clones. Clonal ratios of graft-versus-host to host-versus-graft in allografts were high for patients exhibiting graft-donor T cell macrochimerism.

Sequenced by immunoSEQ multiplex PCR; TCRdb stores in-frame clones only, minus some. The data show 96,000 or so clones, about 93% seen once. Notes on this clone: Its specificity is not known.

CDR3 length equals 14 residues. CDR1 is MNHEY, CDR2 SVGAGI, per germline. Trimming took 3 bases from V and 2 from J; bases not matched to a gene: 2. The receptor's source is a human donor who received an intestinal transplant. The V call is TRBV6-5, the J call TRBJ2-7, with 9 bases lining up with TRBD1. Sequences were derived from unstimulated CD4+ T cells sorted from spleen or lymph node cells, sampled before intestinal transplant. For the CDR3, the DNA is TGTGCCAGCAGTTATGACAGGGGGACCTACGAGCAGTACTTC. Translated: CASSYDRGTYEQYF.